This T cell receptor beta chain was observed in a study of T cells in Graves' hyperthyroidism and ophthalmopathy. For ophthalmopathy patients, the Clinical Activity Score was at least 3 and the NOSPECS grade at least 4; duration was under 3 months. Lactation, pregnancy, other autoimmune disease or uncontrolled infection led to exclusion of patients. Regions amplified from RNA transcripts were the TCR beta CDR3 regions. HTBI primers were the set used in a first-round RT-PCR of the TCR CDR3. Each CDR3 protein is one row after TCRdb ran MiXCR on the multiplex PCR reads. The repertoire includes fewer than 450,000 distinct CDR3 sequences, over 12% of them detected once, and around 27% sits in the top ten. CDR1 is LGHDT, CDR2 YNNKEL, per germline (reference sequence). Between the trimmed V and J ends, which lost 6 bases and 0 bases, there was a span of 12 bases. The CDR3 has 15 amino acids. The table lists this clonotype with many counts. Its target is unknown.

General study findings and limits: Expanded thyroid clonotypes (above 0.001) were mostly also found in blood. A 13 V-J model separated ophthalmopathy from stable hyperthyroidism.

The clonotype was recovered from a man aged 45-65 years with Graves' ophthalmopathy. Input material: blood. The chain employs TRBV3-1 and TRBJ1-5; D is unclear. CDR3 protein: CASRLPPNSNQPQHF. The DNA for the CDR3 is TGTGCCAGCAGACTACCCCCGAATAGCAATCAGCCCCAGCATTTT.